Each of the 26 T cell receptor beta chains below was sequenced from the same sample in a study of PD-L1 blockade in urothelial cancer. The sample's time point: pretreatment peripheral blood. Sequenced by immunoSEQ multiplex PCR; TCRdb stores in-frame clones only, minus some. The sample yields under 80,000 clones, about four fifths seen once. This sample comprised PBMCs, obtained around atezolizumab (anti-PD-L1) treatment. These receptors were obtained from a man in his 70s with urothelial cancer.

This clone has only a few counts. In this CDR3 the conserved last residue, phenylalanine or tryptophan, is missing, so a read error is likely. No DNA is shown, since the ends of the CDR3 on it are uncertain; the CDR3 is the one TCRdb lists. The chain joins TRBV4-1 to TRBJ1-4; the table gives TRBD1 as D, unverified against the DNA. Germline loops: CDR1 MGHRA, CDR2 YSYEKL. The CDR3 has 10 amino acids, counting both end residues. The CDR3 sequence: CASRRQGFSP.

CDR3 nucleotides: TGTGCCAGCAGCTCAGGGGACACCGGGGAGCTGTTTTTT. It is translated as CASSSGDTGELFF. The chain joins TRBV5-4 to TRBJ2-2; possibly TRBD1 for D (6 bases). The CDR3 has 13 amino acids. The V end was cut by 3 bases, the J end by 3 bases, with 6 bases between. Germline assignment: CDR1 SGHNT and CDR2 YYREEE (reference sequence). Full variable domain (outside the CDR3, taken from reference TRBV5-4 and TRBJ2-2): ETGVTQSPTHLIKTRGQQVTLRCSSQSGHNTVSWYQQALGQGPQFIFQYYREEENGRGNFPPRFSGLQFPNYSSELNVNALELDDSALYLCASSSGDTGELFFGEGSRLTVL.

The rearrangement links TRBV19 to TRBJ1-5; 9 bases are a match to TRBD1. With 5 bases clipped from V and 5 bases from J, the junction kept 10 bases outside the gene matches. The CDR3 extends over 16 amino acids. The germline CDR1 and CDR2 sequences are LNHDA and SQIVND (reference sequence). The CDR3 protein is CASSRTQGAMDQPQHF. The CDR3 DNA reads TGTGCCAGTAGTCGAACACAGGGGGCGATGGATCAGCCCCAGCATTTT.

This clone has a handful of counts. J is TRBJ2-7 and V is TRBV6-5; 7 nucleotides align to TRBD1. The CDR3 consists of 13 residues. Germline lookup yields CDR1 MNHEY and CDR2 SVGAGI. The V segment lost 4 bases and the J segment 7 bases; nucleotides outside the gene matches: 7. The CDR3 spells CASSLDRDREQYF. The CDR3 coding sequence is TGTGCCAGCAGTTTAGACAGGGACCGGGAGCAGTACTTC.

This chain links TRBV7-9 with TRBJ1-5, with 8 bases matching TRBD1. With V trimmed by 3 bases and J by 3 bases, 4 bases remained unmatched. This CDR3 region has 15 residues. Germline CDR1 SEHNR, CDR2 FQNEAQ (reference sequence). This CDR3 is CASSFGTGVNQPQHF. Here the CDR3 DNA reads TGTGCCAGCAGCTTTGGGACAGGAGTCAATCAGCCCCAGCATTTT.

This clone has just a few counts. The rearrangement uses TRBV30 and TRBJ2-1; possibly TRBD2 for D (5 bases). This CDR3 has 12 residues. Germline CDR1 reads GTSNPN; CDR2 reads SVGIG (reference sequence). Trimming took 0 bases from V and 6 from J, leaving 6 bases between them. The CDR3 DNA sequence: TGTGCCTGGAGTGTTGAGGGCAATGAGCAGTTCTTC. It specifies CAWSVEGNEQFF.

CDR3 region: CAISESWEDQYF. In DNA, the CDR3 is TGTGCCATCAGTGAGTCATGGGAGGACCAGTACTTC. The rearrangement uses TRBV10-3 and TRBJ2-4, with D possibly being TRBD2 (6 bases). Germline-derived CDR1 and CDR2 are ENHRY and SYGVKD. V dropped 0 bases and J dropped 13 bases, with 10 bases sitting between them. The CDR3 extends over 12 amino acids.

This clone was detected a few times. The rearrangement joins TRBV10-3 to TRBJ1-5; 7 bases map to TRBD1. This CDR3 region has 15 residues. V lost 6 bases, J lost 7 bases, and 12 bases stayed unmatched. CDR1 is ENHRY, CDR2 SYGVKD, per germline. The CDR3 sequence: CAISPGGQTTQPQHF. As DNA, the CDR3 is TGTGCCATCAGCCCTGGGGGACAGACAACCCAGCCCCAGCATTTT.

The chain has TRBV30 and TRBJ2-2; perhaps TRBD1 as D (6 bases). The V and J ends lost 3 bases and 5 bases respectively, with 19 bases between them. Germline assignment: CDR1 GTSNPN and CDR2 SVGIG (reference sequence). CDR3 length: 16 residues. CDR3 sequence reads: CAWSYRDTQWTGELFF. In nucleotides, the CDR3 is TGTGCCTGGAGCTACCGGGACACCCAGTGGACCGGGGAGCTGTTTTTT.

The chain combines TRBV5-1 with TRBJ2-1, with D possibly matching TRBD1 (5 bases). The CDR3 spans 15 residues. V dropped 2 bases and J dropped 8 bases, with 17 bases sitting between them. Germline-derived CDR1 and CDR2 are SGHRS and YFSETQ. The CDR3 DNA follows: TGCGCCAGCAGCTTAACAGGAGCAACCGGCGATGAGCAGTTCTTC. Its translation is CASSLTGATGDEQFF.

The gene calls are TRBV5-4 and TRBJ2-2; TRBD2 matches at 12 bases. The CDR3 runs 16 residues. From germline, CDR1 is SGHNT and CDR2 YYREEE (reference sequence). V was pared by 3 bases and J by 7 bases, with 7 bases of the junction left unmatched. The DNA of the CDR3 is TGTGCCAGCAGCTCGCTAGCGGGGGGGCCCGACGGGGAGCTGTTTTTT. Residues: CASSSLAGGPDGELFF.

This clone was seen at least ten times. The chain has TRBV27 and TRBJ1-1; 9 bases agree with TRBD1. The J segment lost 7 bases and the V segment lost 5 bases, leaving 11 bases of the junction unmatched. The CDR3 covers 15 residues. Germline V lookup: CDR1 MNHEY, CDR2 SMNVEV (reference sequence). The CDR3 DNA sequence: TGTGCCAGCAGTATACAGGGGGCGGGTGGGAATGAAGCTTTCTTT. Residues: CASSIQGAGGNEAFF.

This clone showed up just a few times. This chain uses TRBV6-1 with TRBJ1-5; possibly TRBD1 for D (6 bases). The CDR3 length is 16 residues. Germline lookup yields CDR1 MNHNS and CDR2 SASEGT. V was trimmed by 2 bases and J by 4 bases, leaving 15 bases between them. In nucleotides, the CDR3 is TGTGCCAGCAGTGAATTAGGGGGACAACTTAATCAGCCCCAGCATTTT. Translating it yields CASSELGGQLNQPQHF.

The chain couples TRBV7-2 to TRBJ1-5; D may be TRBD1 (6 bases). Trimming cost V 1 base and J 6 bases, with 16 bases left between them. Looked up from germline, CDR1 is SGHTA and CDR2 is FQGNSA. The CDR3 has 16 residues. As DNA, the CDR3 is TGTGCCAGCAGCTTAGACCAGGGCGGGGGCATTCAGCCCCAGCATTTT. As protein: CASSLDQGGGIQPQHF. The full variable domain, in which reference TRBV7-2 and TRBJ1-5 provide the parts outside the CDR3, is GAGVSQSPSNKVTEKGKDVELRCDPISGHTALYWYRQSLGQGLEFLIYFQGNSAPDKSGLPSDRFSAERTGGSVSTLTIQRTQQEDSAVYLCASSLDQGGGIQPQHFGDGTRLSIL.

The chain carries TRBV18 and TRBJ2-5; the D gene is possibly TRBD2 (6 bases). The CDR3 totals 14 residues. Between the trimmed V and J ends, which lost 3 bases and 2 bases, there was a span of 10 bases. CDR1 and CDR2 (germline): KGHSH, LQKENI. CDR3 region: CASSPTREQETQYF. DNA of the CDR3: TGTGCCAGCTCACCGACTCGGGAGCAAGAGACCCAGTACTTC.

V is TRBV11-2 and J is TRBJ1-4, with 8 nucleotides matching TRBD1. The CDR3 runs to 15 residues. The germline V gene encodes CDR1 SGHAT and CDR2 FQNNGV. V gave up 1 base and J gave up 6 bases; unmatched junction bases: 4. CDR3 amino acids: CASSLGQGAYEKLFF. The CDR3 nucleotides are TGTGCCAGCAGCTTAGGTCAGGGGGCCTATGAAAAACTGTTTTTT.

The V and J genes are TRBV5-5 and TRBJ2-7, with a weak D call TRBD2 (5 bases). Germline V gene sequence: CDR1 SGHKS, CDR2 YYEKEE (reference sequence). The CDR3 is made up of 14 amino acids. Trimming took off 0 bases at V and 4 bases at J, with 11 bases between the two ends. CDR3 region: CASSLGPEGYEQYF. The DNA of the CDR3 is TGTGCCAGCAGCTTGGGGCCCGAGGGATACGAGCAGTACTTC.

The chain carries TRBV7-3 and TRBJ1-5; 9 nucleotides align to TRBD1. CDR1 is SGHTA and CDR2 is FQGTGA in the germline V gene. The trim removed 5 bases at V and 1 base at J, leaving 18 bases unmatched. The length of the CDR3 is 20 residues. CDR3 residues: CASSELEPGQGVSSNQPQHF. The CDR3 nucleotides read TGTGCCAGCAGCGAGCTCGAACCGGGACAGGGAGTGAGCAGCAATCAGCCCCAGCATTTT.

The chain has TRBV5-1 and TRBJ1-1; D may be TRBD1 (6 bases). The ends were cut back, 0 bases at V and 4 bases at J, with 10 bases in the middle. Germline-derived CDR1 and CDR2 are SGHRS and YFSETQ. This CDR3 contains 14 residues. The CDR3 protein is CASSLEGGVTEAFF. In DNA form, the CDR3 reads TGCGCCAGCAGCTTGGAGGGGGGGGTCACTGAAGCTTTCTTT.

The chain joins TRBV4-1 to TRBJ2-7; TRBD1 aligns across 10 bases. This CDR3 has 15 amino acids. Germline assignment: CDR1 MGHRA and CDR2 YSYEKL. Unmatched junction bases numbered 6, after V lost 5 bases and J lost 2 bases. In DNA, the CDR3 is TGCGCCAGCAGCGACGGGACAGGGGTAGCCTACGAGCAGTACTTC. Amino acid sequence: CASSDGTGVAYEQYF.

The rearrangement joins TRBV28 to TRBJ1-2, with 12 bases identical to TRBD1. Trimming cost V 1 base and J 3 bases; bases outside gene matches: 6. This CDR3 spans 17 amino acids. CDR1 and CDR2 from the germline V gene are MDHEN and SYDVKM. CDR3 region: CASSLSTGTGGDYGYTF. CDR3 sequence (DNA): TGTGCCAGCAGTTTATCTACCGGGACAGGGGGCGACTATGGCTACACCTTC.

V and J are TRBV6-5 and TRBJ2-5, with TRBD2 identical over 7 bases. J was trimmed by 5 bases and V by 0 bases; bases with no gene match: 6. This CDR3 is built from 15 residues. Per germline, CDR1 MNHEY and CDR2 SVGAGI. The CDR3 nucleotides read TGTGCCAGCAGTTACTCATCCCTGGGGGGGGAGACCCAGTACTTC. Its protein is CASSYSSLGGETQYF.

The gene calls are TRBV29-1 and TRBJ1-1, with 8 bases aligning to TRBD1. J was trimmed by 2 bases and V by 7 bases; bases with no gene match: 18. The germline CDR1 and CDR2 sequences are SQVTM and ANQGSEA. This CDR3 comprises 17 residues. CDR3 sequence (DNA): TGCAGCGCCAAGGGGTCGGGACAGGTCGCCCTAAACACTGAAGCTTTCTTT. Translation: CSAKGSGQVALNTEAFF.

The rearrangement links TRBV29-1 to TRBJ2-5, with D hard to call. The V and J ends lost 5 bases and 5 bases respectively, with 9 bases between them. The germline V gene has CDR1 SQVTM and CDR2 ANQGSEA. The length of the CDR3 is 11 residues. CDR3 sequence reads: CSVRVLETQYF. The CDR3 DNA follows: TGCAGCGTTCGAGTTTTGGAGACCCAGTACTTC.

V gene TRBV2 combines with J gene TRBJ1-1, with D possibly being TRBD1 (5 bases). V lost 2 bases and J lost 1, with 11 bases in between. Germline-derived CDR1 and CDR2 are SNHLY and FYNNEI. The CDR3 runs 15 residues. The CDR3: CASSEYAGENTEAFF. DNA of the CDR3: TGTGCCAGCAGTGAATATGCGGGGGAGAACACTGAAGCTTTCTTT. Full variable domain (missing parts from reference TRBV2 and TRBJ1-1): EPEVTQTPSHQVTQMGQEVILRCVPISNHLYFYWYRQILGQKVEFLVSFYNNEISEKSEIFDDQFSVERPDGSNFTLKIRSTKLEDSAMYFCASSEYAGENTEAFFGQGTRLTVV.

The sample holds a few counts of this clone. V is TRBV28 and J is TRBJ2-7, with 12 bases lining up with TRBD2. After removal of 6 bases from V and 4 bases from J, the junction contained 7 bases not matched to a gene. The CDR3 has 15 amino acids. Germline CDR1 reads MDHEN; CDR2 reads SYDVKM. CDR3 DNA: TGTGCCAGCAGCATAACGACTAGCGGGGGTTACGAGCAGTACTTC. Its translation is CASSITTSGGYEQYF.